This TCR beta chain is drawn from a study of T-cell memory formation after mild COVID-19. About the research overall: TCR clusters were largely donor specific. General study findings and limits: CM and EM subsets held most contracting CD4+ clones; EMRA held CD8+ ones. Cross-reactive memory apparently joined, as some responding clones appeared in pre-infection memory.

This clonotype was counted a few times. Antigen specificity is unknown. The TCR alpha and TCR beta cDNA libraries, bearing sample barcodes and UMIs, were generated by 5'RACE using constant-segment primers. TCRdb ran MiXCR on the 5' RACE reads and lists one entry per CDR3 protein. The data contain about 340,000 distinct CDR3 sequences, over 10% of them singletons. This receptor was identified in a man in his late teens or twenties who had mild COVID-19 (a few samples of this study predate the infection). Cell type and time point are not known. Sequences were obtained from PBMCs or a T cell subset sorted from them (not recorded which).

Written as DNA, the CDR3 is TGTGCCAGCAGGGGGGCAGGGGCCTACGAGCAGTACGTC. Amino acid sequence: CASRGAGAYEQYV. The chain joins TRBV2 to TRBJ2-7; D is perhaps TRBD1 (6 bases). The CDR3 runs 13 residues. V shed 6 bases and J shed 2 bases, with 11 bases lying between them. Germline CDR1 SNHLY, CDR2 FYNNEI.